Listed below are T cell receptor beta chains from one sample, sequenced in a study of cytotoxic CD8 clonotypes in ibrutinib-treated CLL. TCRdb keeps only in-frame clones here, not all; method: immunoSEQ multiplex PCR. The table has fewer than 400,000 clones, 67% seen once. The source was PBMCs, collected after 36 months of ibrutinib treatment. All receptors come from a human donor with chronic lymphocytic leukemia. The CDR3 runs from the conserved cysteine through the conserved F or W. The D gene is left open where the match is weak. Not every row has a clone size; where given, it reads once, few, many or a size class.

D gene: TRBD1; clone size: .; V gene: TRBV6-5; J gene: TRBJ1-6; CDR3 DNA: TGTGCCAGCAGGGGGGACAGGGTCCATTCACCCCTCCACTTT; CDR3 protein: CASRGDRVHSPLHF
D gene: .; clone size: .; V gene: TRBV19; J gene: TRBJ2-1; CDR3 DNA: TGTGCCAGTAGTGGGTGGGAGCAGTTCTTC; CDR3 protein: CASSGWEQFF
D gene: TRBD1; clone size: .; V gene: TRBV5-1; J gene: TRBJ2-7; CDR3 DNA: TGCGCCAGCAGCCCCGACAGGGTGACAGCCTACGAGCAGTACTTC; CDR3 protein: CASSPDRVTAYEQYF
D gene: .; clone size: .; V gene: TRBV5-1; J gene: TRBJ1-1; CDR3 DNA: TGCGCCAGCAGCTTAGCAGGGGCCACTGAAGCTTTCTTT; CDR3 protein: CASSLAGATEAFF
D gene: TRBD2; clone size: .; V gene: TRBV10-2; J gene: TRBJ2-7; CDR3 DNA: TGCGCCAGCAGCTCGTACTCGGGAGGCCGCTACGAGCAGTACTTC; CDR3 protein: CASSSYSGGRYEQYF
D gene: .; clone size: .; V gene: TRBV5-1; J gene: TRBJ2-2; CDR3 DNA: TGCGCCAGCAGACATCCAGGGTTCGGGGAGCTGTTTTTT; CDR3 protein: CASRHPGFGELFF
D gene: TRBD2; clone size: .; V gene: TRBV6-5; J gene: TRBJ2-3; CDR3 DNA: TGTGCCAGCAGCGCCGGGACTAGCCTCACAGATACGCAGTATTTT; CDR3 protein: CASSAGTSLTDTQYF
D gene: TRBD1; clone size: .; V gene: TRBV7-8; J gene: TRBJ1-2; CDR3 DNA: TGTGCCAGCAGCTTAGCGGACAGGGGGGCCTATGGCTACACCTTC; CDR3 protein: CASSLADRGAYGYTF
D gene: .; clone size: once; V gene: TRBV2; J gene: TRBJ2-3; CDR3 DNA: TGTGCCAGCAGTGACGAAGGGTTTACGCAGTATTTT; CDR3 protein: CASSDEGFTQYF
D gene: .; clone size: few; V gene: TRBV11-2; J gene: TRBJ2-7; CDR3 DNA: TGTGCCAGCAGCCCTGGCGGGTCCTACGAGCAGTACTTC; CDR3 protein: CASSPGGSYEQYF
D gene: TRBD1; clone size: .; V gene: TRBV18; J gene: TRBJ2-3; CDR3 DNA: TGTGCCAGCTCATCGAAGGGGGCCGCCGGGGATACGCAGTATTTT; CDR3 protein: CASSSKGAAGDTQYF
D gene: .; clone size: .; V gene: TRBV15; J gene: TRBJ1-1; CDR3 DNA: TGTGCCACCAGCAGAGACAGGGCCGGGAACACTGAAGCTTTCTTT; CDR3 protein: CATSRDRAGNTEAFF
D gene: TRBD2; clone size: .; V gene: TRBV28; J gene: TRBJ2-1; CDR3 DNA: TGTGCCAGCATACAAGCGGGAGAAAGCGATGAGCAGTTCTTC; CDR3 protein: CASIQAGESDEQFF
D gene: .; clone size: once; V gene: TRBV19; J gene: TRBJ1-2; CDR3 DNA: TGTGCCAGTAGTCGTACCCCTGGGGGCTATGGCTACACCTTC; CDR3 protein: CASSRTPGGYGYTF
D gene: .; clone size: once; V gene: TRBV11-2; J gene: TRBJ1-2; CDR3 DNA: TGTGCCAGCAGCTTACAGGGAGGGGGATCGAACTATGGCTACACCTTC; CDR3 protein: CASSLQGGGSNYGYTF
D gene: .; clone size: .; V gene: TRBV7-9; J gene: TRBJ1-1; CDR3 DNA: TGTGCCAGCAGCTTATCCGGGCGGAAGAACACTGAAGCTTTCTTT; CDR3 protein: CASSLSGRKNTEAFF
D gene: TRBD1; clone size: .; V gene: TRBV2; J gene: TRBJ1-5; CDR3 DNA: TGTGCCAGCATGGGGACAGGAGACTCAAATCAGCCCCAGCATTTT; CDR3 protein: CASMGTGDSNQPQHF
D gene: .; clone size: .; V gene: TRBV7-6; J gene: TRBJ1-1; CDR3 DNA: TGTGCCAGCAGCTTAGGATCCGTGAACACTGAAGCTTTCTTT; CDR3 protein: CASSLGSVNTEAFF
D gene: TRBD1; clone size: .; V gene: TRBV2; J gene: TRBJ1-2; CDR3 DNA: TGTGCCAGCAGTGTTTCCAGGACAGGGCTGGGGTATGGCTACACCTTT; CDR3 protein: CASSVSRTGLGYGYTF
D gene: .; clone size: .; V gene: TRBV28; J gene: TRBJ1-2; CDR3 DNA: TGTGCCAGCCACGGGACCGTCTATGGCTACACCTTC; CDR3 protein: CASHGTVYGYTF
D gene: TRBD1; clone size: few; V gene: TRBV25-1; J gene: TRBJ1-5; CDR3 DNA: TGTGCCAGCAGTCCCGGGACAGACTTCAATCAGCCCCAGCATTTT; CDR3 protein: CASSPGTDFNQPQHF
D gene: .; clone size: once; V gene: TRBV15; J gene: TRBJ2-7; CDR3 DNA: TGTGCCACCAGCCAAGGAGGTGCTTCCTACGAGCAGTACTTC; CDR3 protein: CATSQGGASYEQYF
D gene: .; clone size: .; V gene: TRBV12-5; J gene: TRBJ2-5; CDR3 DNA: TGTGCTAGTGGTTTGCGGGTCGGGGAGACCCAGTACTTC; CDR3 protein: CASGLRVGETQYF
D gene: .; clone size: few; V gene: TRBV19; J gene: TRBJ2-1; CDR3 DNA: TGTGCCAGTAGTATAGCCCACCAGCGCTCCTACAATGAGCAGTTCTTC; CDR3 protein: CASSIAHQRSYNEQFF
D gene: TRBD2; clone size: once; V gene: TRBV11-2; J gene: TRBJ2-1; CDR3 DNA: TGTGCCAGCAGCCCCAGACTAGCCGATGAGCAGTTCTTC; CDR3 protein: CASSPRLADEQFF
D gene: .; clone size: .; V gene: TRBV4-2; J gene: TRBJ1-2; CDR3 DNA: TGTGCCAGCAGCCAAGGGGAGACTGCGGCCCTTGGCTACACCTTC; CDR3 protein: CASSQGETAALGYTF
D gene: .; clone size: few; V gene: TRBV28; J gene: TRBJ1-2; CDR3 DNA: TGTGCCAGCAGTTTTAGGCACAGATTAAACTATGGCTACACCTTC; CDR3 protein: CASSFRHRLNYGYTF
D gene: TRBD1; clone size: few; V gene: TRBV7-9; J gene: TRBJ1-2; CDR3 DNA: TGTGCCAGCAGCCGGGACAGGGAAGGCTACACCTTC; CDR3 protein: CASSRDREGYTF
D gene: TRBD1; clone size: once; V gene: TRBV29-1; J gene: TRBJ2-7; CDR3 DNA: TGCAGCGTTGAAGGGACAGGGGATTACGAGCAGTACTTC; CDR3 protein: CSVEGTGDYEQYF
D gene: TRBD1; clone size: few; V gene: TRBV7-2; J gene: TRBJ1-1; CDR3 DNA: TGTGCCAGCAGCTGGGGACAGGGGGCCACTGAAGCTTTCTTT; CDR3 protein: CASSWGQGATEAFF
D gene: .; clone size: few; V gene: TRBV15; J gene: TRBJ1-6; CDR3 DNA: TGTGCCACCAGCAGAGGGATCTCGAGCTCCTATAATTCACCCCTCCACTTT; CDR3 protein: CATSRGISSSYNSPLHF
D gene: .; clone size: once; V gene: TRBV29-1; J gene: TRBJ1-4; CDR3 DNA: TGCAGCGCCGGGACCGGTGAAAAACTGTTTTTT; CDR3 protein: CSAGTGEKLFF
D gene: .; clone size: .; V gene: TRBV29-1; J gene: TRBJ2-7; CDR3 DNA: TGCAGCGTGGAGGACAGCTACGAGCAGTACTTC; CDR3 protein: CSVEDSYEQYF
D gene: .; clone size: .; V gene: TRBV28; J gene: TRBJ2-7; CDR3 DNA: TGTGCCAGCAGCCGGGTGGGGAGCTACGAGCAGTACTTC; CDR3 protein: CASSRVGSYEQYF
D gene: .; clone size: .; V gene: TRBV19; J gene: TRBJ1-4; CDR3 DNA: TGTGCCAGTAGTAACGGGGCTAATGAAAAACTGTTTTTT; CDR3 protein: CASSNGANEKLFF
D gene: .; clone size: .; V gene: TRBV29-1; J gene: TRBJ2-7; CDR3 DNA: TGCAGCGTTGAATACCCAGACAGCTACGAGCAGTACTTC; CDR3 protein: CSVEYPDSYEQYF
D gene: .; clone size: .; V gene: TRBV5-1; J gene: TRBJ1-2; CDR3 DNA: TGCGCCAGCAGCACTGATCGAGAAGCTAACTATGGCTACACCTTC; CDR3 protein: CASSTDREANYGYTF
D gene: .; clone size: .; V gene: TRBV25-1; J gene: TRBJ2-7; CDR3 DNA: TGTGCCAGCAGTGAATGGGTGGGGCCGGGGCGGTCGGAGCAGTACTTC; CDR3 protein: CASSEWVGPGRSEQYF
D gene: TRBD2; clone size: .; V gene: TRBV7-2; J gene: TRBJ2-1; CDR3 DNA: TGTGCCAGCAGTTATAGCGGGGTTACCTACAATGAGCAGTTCTTC; CDR3 protein: CASSYSGVTYNEQFF
D gene: TRBD2; clone size: .; V gene: TRBV7-2; J gene: TRBJ2-3; CDR3 DNA: TGTGCCAGCAGCTTAGGACTAGCGACTAGTGCAGATACGCAGTATTTT; CDR3 protein: CASSLGLATSADTQYF
D gene: TRBD2; clone size: few; V gene: TRBV19; J gene: TRBJ2-3; CDR3 DNA: TGTGCCACCTCCCACGGGGGGAGAAGGACAGATACGCAGTATTTT; CDR3 protein: CATSHGGRRTDTQYF
D gene: TRBD2; clone size: .; V gene: TRBV5-1; J gene: TRBJ2-7; CDR3 DNA: TGCGCCAGCAGCTGGGGACTAGCACTCGAGCAGTACTTC; CDR3 protein: CASSWGLALEQYF
D gene: .; clone size: .; V gene: TRBV7-2; J gene: TRBJ2-5; CDR3 DNA: TGTGCCAGCAGCTTTAGCCTCCTGGGGGCGAGGAAGACCCAGTACTTC; CDR3 protein: CASSFSLLGARKTQYF
D gene: TRBD1; clone size: .; V gene: TRBV7-9; J gene: TRBJ2-1; CDR3 DNA: TGTGCCAGCAGCCACCCGGGACAGGGCCACAATGAGCAGTTCTTC; CDR3 protein: CASSHPGQGHNEQFF
D gene: .; clone size: .; V gene: TRBV29-1; J gene: TRBJ2-1; CDR3 DNA: TGCAGCGTTGATACGGGACTGGACAATGAGCAGTTCTTC; CDR3 protein: CSVDTGLDNEQFF
D gene: .; clone size: .; V gene: TRBV6-1; J gene: TRBJ1-4; CDR3 DNA: TGTGCCAGCTCTCTGAGGGACACCCCTGGTGAAAAACTGTTTTTT; CDR3 protein: CASSLRDTPGEKLFF
D gene: .; clone size: .; V gene: TRBV11-2; J gene: TRBJ1-3; CDR3 DNA: TGTGCCAGCAGCTTAGCGAGGGGGAACACCATATATTTT; CDR3 protein: CASSLARGNTIYF
D gene: .; clone size: .; V gene: TRBV5-1; J gene: TRBJ1-4; CDR3 DNA: TGCGCCAGCAGCTGGCGAGCAACTAATGAAAAACTGTTTTTT; CDR3 protein: CASSWRATNEKLFF
D gene: TRBD2; clone size: many; V gene: TRBV19; J gene: TRBJ2-5; CDR3 DNA: TGTGCCAGTAGCTCCCGCGGACTAGCGGGGGGTCCAGAGACCCAGTACTTC; CDR3 protein: CASSSRGLAGGPETQYF
D gene: .; clone size: .; V gene: TRBV4-1; J gene: TRBJ1-5; CDR3 DNA: TGCGCCAGCAGCCCCTCGGGGGGTGAGCCCCAGCATTTT; CDR3 protein: CASSPSGGEPQHF
D gene: TRBD1; clone size: few; V gene: TRBV19; J gene: TRBJ1-5; CDR3 DNA: TGTGCCAGTACCCGATACTCCGGGACAGGAGGCAATCAGCCCCAGCATTTT; CDR3 protein: CASTRYSGTGGNQPQHF
D gene: .; clone size: .; V gene: TRBV18; J gene: TRBJ1-4; CDR3 DNA: TGTGCCAGCTCACCAGGGTATAATGAAAAACTGTTTTTT; CDR3 protein: CASSPGYNEKLFF
D gene: TRBD2; clone size: .; V gene: TRBV7-6; J gene: TRBJ2-7; CDR3 DNA: TGTGCCAGCGGCACCCTAGCGGGAGGTTACGAGCAGTACTTC; CDR3 protein: CASGTLAGGYEQYF
D gene: TRBD2; clone size: once; V gene: TRBV28; J gene: TRBJ2-7; CDR3 DNA: TGTGCCAGCAGTAGGGTTAGGGCGTCTAGCGGGCCCTACGAGCAGTACTTC; CDR3 protein: CASSRVRASSGPYEQYF
D gene: .; clone size: .; V gene: TRBV4-2; J gene: TRBJ1-2; CDR3 DNA: TGTGCCAGCAGCCAAGGGTATGGCTACACCTTC; CDR3 protein: CASSQGYGYTF